The source of this T cell receptor beta chain is a study of CD8 T cells in ankylosing spondylitis. Per germline, CDR1 LGHNA and CDR2 YSLEER. This CDR3 spans 17 amino acids. Trimming took 0 bases from V and 0 from J; bases not matched to a gene: 3. Study observations and caveats: Disease-associated clones were CD8+ and fairly uncommon in peripheral blood. Seemingly characteristic of ankylosing spondylitis blood was a TCR beta motif consisting of under ten highly homologous variants. There were earlier reports of some motif variants in reactive arthritis synovial fluid and blood. From matched ankylosing spondylitis synovial fluid, disease-linked clones were reportedly recovered at significantly enriched levels.

Concerning this clonotype itself: The target antigen is unknown.

Library preparation for TCR beta used quantitative 5'-RACE with molecular barcodes. TCRdb itself ran the 5' RACE reads through MiXCR, one entry per CDR3 protein. The data contain about 390,000 distinct CDR3 sequences, about 20% of them singletons. Source material: blood, either unsorted or a sorted T cell fraction (not recorded which). This TCR was recovered from a male donor with ankylosing spondylitis. This rearrangement joins TRBV4-3 to TRBJ2-1, with 9 positions matching TRBD2. In DNA form, the CDR3 reads TGCGCCAGCAGCCAAGAACCGGGACTAGCCTCCTACAATGAGCAGTTCTTC. It encodes CASSQEPGLASYNEQFF.